Detailed here is one T cell receptor (beta chain). Clones were read by immunoSEQ multiplex PCR, and TCRdb kept only the in-frame ones, dropping some. The sample gives some 490,000 clones, approximately 91% of which show up once; 8% to 9.5% is in the top ten. The data derive from a study of blood T cell repertoires in COVID-19. Looking at the study overall: Donors in the United States, Italy and Spain gave samples during acute or convalescent COVID-19. The analysed material was cDNA or gDNA that came from T cells, B-cell-depleted T cells, or PBMCs.

This CDR3 spans 15 amino acids. Germline values: CDR1 SGHVS, CDR2 FNYEAQ. Trimming shortened V by 5 bases and J by 4 bases, and 17 bases separated the two germline ends. Sequenced input: PBMCs or T cells enriched from blood (not recorded which). The source is a woman aged 60-75 years who had recovered from COVID-19. The gene calls are TRBV7-6 and TRBJ1-1, with D tentatively TRBD1 (6 bases). CDR3 nucleotides: TGTGCCAGCAGCGCAGATCAAACAGGGTTCACTGAAGCTTTCTTT. It is translated as CASSADQTGFTEAFF.